The 20 T cell receptor beta chains below were found in one sample sequenced in a study of cytomegalovirus exposure and HLA in healthy donors. Primers included in the PCR were 60 Vbeta and 13 Jbeta primers. Some clones are missing from TCRdb's copy, which holds only in-frame ones; the method was immunoSEQ multiplex PCR. The data show 90,000 to 100,000 clones, over 60% seen once. The sample taken for sequencing was PBMCs. These receptors were obtained from a female donor in good health and CMV-seronegative.

On this clone itself: Other DNA variants within this sample encode the same CDR3. The CDR3 DNA reads TGTGCCACCAGCAGAGATAGAGGCGGCTACACCTTC. It specifies CATSRDRGGYTF. This sequence joins TRBV15 and TRBJ1-2; D is unresolved. The V gene's germline CDR1 is LNHNV and CDR2 YYDKDF (reference sequence). CDR3 length: 12 residues. V lost 0 bases to trimming and J lost 8 bases, with 7 bases between them.

This clone was seen only a few times. The chain uses TRBV7-2 and TRBJ2-2; 10 positions agree with TRBD2. This CDR3 has 16 amino acids. Germline loops: CDR1 SGHTA, CDR2 FQGNSA. V lost 6 bases, J lost 3 bases, and 7 bases stayed unmatched. CDR3 sequence reads: CASRSPSGGYTGELFF. CDR3 DNA: TGTGCCAGCAGATCCCCTAGCGGGGGATACACCGGGGAGCTGTTTTTT.

The chain links TRBV27 to TRBJ1-6; the D is unclear. The CDR3 has 13 amino acids. The V end was cut by 2 bases, the J end by 8 bases, with 7 bases between. Germline loops: CDR1 MNHEY, CDR2 SMNVEV (reference sequence). The CDR3 loop reads CASSLPGDSPLHF. In DNA form, the CDR3 reads TGTGCCAGCAGTTTACCGGGAGATTCACCCCTCCACTTT.

The chain recombines TRBV5-8 with TRBJ1-2, with D perhaps TRBD1 (6 bases). The germline V and J ends were trimmed by 4 bases and 0 bases, with 10 bases remaining between them. Germline CDR1 and CDR2: SGHTS and YDEGEE. The CDR3 is made up of 14 amino acids. The DNA of the CDR3 is TGTGCCAGCAGCCCAGGGGTGGCTAACTATGGCTACACCTTC. This sequence encodes CASSPGVANYGYTF.

The chain recombines TRBV27 with TRBJ2-1; 8 nucleotides match TRBD2. The trim removed 4 bases at V and 7 bases at J, leaving 12 bases unmatched. The CDR3 length is 16 residues. CDR1 MNHEY and CDR2 SMNVEV come from the germline V gene (reference sequence). CDR3 sequence: CASSSSLGGGINEQFF. CDR3 DNA: TGTGCCAGCAGTTCTTCTCTTGGCGGGGGGATTAATGAGCAGTTCTTC.

The chain links TRBV10-1 to TRBJ1-1; D ambiguous. V dropped 6 bases and J dropped 7 bases, with 6 bases sitting between them. Looked up from germline, CDR1 is WNHNN and CDR2 is SYGVQD (reference sequence). The CDR3 sequence is 10 residues long. The CDR3 nucleotides are TGCGCCAGCAGAGCTAATGAAGCTTTCTTT. Amino acid sequence: CASRANEAFF.

The chain recombines TRBV14 with TRBJ1-2; D remains unclear. Per germline, CDR1 SGHDN and CDR2 FVKESK. Deletions cut 3 bases from V and 4 bases from J, with 15 bases between. The CDR3 extends over 15 amino acids. CDR3 in DNA: TGTGCCAGCAGCCACCCTGCGACTGGGTTCTATGGCTACACCTTC. Translation: CASSHPATGFYGYTF.

V is TRBV9 and J is TRBJ2-3; tentative D call: TRBD2 (6 bases). This CDR3 is 15 amino acids long. Per the germline V gene, CDR1 is SGDLS and CDR2 is YYNGEE. V lost 0 bases to trimming and J lost 3 bases, with 11 bases between them. The CDR3 DNA reads TGTGCCAGCAGCGTAGGGGCGGGATTAACAGATACGCAGTATTTT. This translates into CASSVGAGLTDTQYF. Complete variable domain (other parts from reference TRBV9 and TRBJ2-3): DSGVTQTPKHLITATGQRVTLRCSPRSGDLSVYWYQQSLDQGLQFLIQYYNGEERAKGNILERFSAQQFPDLHSELNLSSLELGDSALYFCASSVGAGLTDTQYFGPGTRLTVL.

The V gene is TRBV5-1, the J gene TRBJ1-1, with a possible D match to TRBD1 (5 bases). This CDR3 is 14 amino acids long. Germline assignment: CDR1 SGHRS and CDR2 YFSETQ. The germline V and J ends were trimmed by 0 bases and 1 base, with 7 bases remaining between them. The CDR3 nucleotides read TGCGCCAGCAGCTTGGGGGGCCCGAACACTGAAGCTTTCTTT. Translation gives CASSLGGPNTEAFF.

The V call is TRBV5-6, the J call TRBJ1-2; a weak D match, TRBD1 (6 bases). This CDR3 has 13 residues. Between the trimmed V and J ends, which lost 4 bases and 6 bases, there was a span of 13 bases. Germline V CDR1 and CDR2: SGHDT, YYEEEE. CDR3 residues: CASSHGGLDGYTF. The CDR3 DNA reads TGTGCCAGCAGCCACGGGGGGCTGGATGGCTACACCTTC.

The chain carries TRBV18 and TRBJ2-5; 8 nucleotides agree with TRBD2. Germline V gene lookup returns CDR1 KGHSH and CDR2 LQKENI. V was clipped by 8 bases and J by 4 bases; unmatched bases: 9. The CDR3 spans 14 residues. The CDR3 spells CASVRTRGGETQYF. DNA for the CDR3: TGTGCCAGCGTAAGGACTCGGGGGGGAGAGACCCAGTACTTC.

This clone has a handful of counts. V usage is TRBV7-2 and J usage is TRBJ2-7, with 7 bases matching TRBD2. CDR1 and CDR2 (germline): SGHTA, FQGNSA. The V gene end was trimmed by 4 bases and the J gene end by 3 bases; junction bases not matched to a gene: 12. This CDR3 spans 16 amino acids. The CDR3 sequence is CASSSSWASGSYEQYF. DNA of the CDR3: TGTGCCAGCAGCTCAAGCTGGGCTAGCGGAAGCTACGAGCAGTACTTC.

The rearrangement joins TRBV11-2 to TRBJ2-3; 7 bases are a match to TRBD1. This CDR3 is 16 amino acids long. Germline V gives CDR1 SGHAT, CDR2 FQNNGV. Losses at the gene ends were 5 bases for V and 0 bases for J; bases not matched to a gene: 8. Here the CDR3 reads CASSPWGTESTDTQYF. Written as DNA, the CDR3 is TGTGCCAGCAGCCCGTGGGGGACAGAAAGCACAGATACGCAGTATTTT.

The chain joins TRBV6-1 to TRBJ2-1; D not certain. The CDR3 length is 15 residues. Germline V gives CDR1 MNHNS, CDR2 SASEGT. V gave up 6 bases and J gave up 0 bases, with 12 bases separating them. The CDR3 protein is CASRLTVSSYNEQFF. The CDR3 DNA is TGTGCCAGCAGGTTAACCGTTAGCTCCTACAATGAGCAGTTCTTC.

The chain links TRBV9 to TRBJ2-1; 13 positions agree with TRBD2. Germline lookup yields CDR1 SGDLS and CDR2 YYNGEE. V shed 3 bases, J shed 2 bases, and the junction held 5 bases outside the gene matches. The CDR3 sequence is 17 residues long. In nucleotides, the CDR3 is TGTGCCAGCAGCGGGACTAGCGGGAGTACCCCCTACAATGAGCAGTTCTTC. This translates into CASSGTSGSTPYNEQFF.

V gene TRBV5-1 combines with J gene TRBJ2-3; D not resolved. There are 14 residues in the CDR3. Trimming removed 0 bases from V and 0 bases from J, with 5 bases in between. CDR1 and CDR2 from the germline V gene are SGHRS and YFSETQ. The DNA of the CDR3 is TGCGCCAGCAGCTTGGGAGATAGCACAGATACGCAGTATTTT. It codes for CASSLGDSTDTQYF. Full variable domain (outside the CDR3, taken from reference TRBV5-1 and TRBJ2-3): KAGVTQTPRYLIKTRGQQVTLSCSPISGHRSVSWYQQTPGQGLQFLFEYFSETQRNKGNFPGRFSGRQFSNSRSEMNVSTLELGDSALYLCASSLGDSTDTQYFGPGTRLTVL.

In its sample, this clone was seen once. The chain has TRBV4-1 and TRBJ2-1; 7 bases line up with TRBD2. With 0 bases clipped from V and 9 bases from J, the junction kept 8 bases outside the gene matches. The CDR3 contains 15 residues. CDR1 and CDR2 from the germline V gene are MGHRA and YSYEKL. The CDR3 DNA follows: TGCGCCAGCAGCCAAGATAGGACTAGGAGGAGTGAGCAGTTCTTC. The encoded protein is CASSQDRTRRSEQFF.

The DNA of the CDR3 is TGTGCCACCCATACGGACAGGAAACTCTCTGGGGCCAACGTCCTGACTTTC. Its protein is CATHTDRKLSGANVLTF. The chain has TRBV28 and TRBJ2-6; TRBD1 agrees at 7 bases. Germline V lookup: CDR1 MDHEN, CDR2 SYDVKM. The CDR3 covers 17 residues. V dropped 10 bases and J dropped 0; count of bases not matched to a gene: 12.

As for this clone: An end of the junction differs from the germline gene, which may be a read error. The same CDR3 can be traced to other DNA sequences in this sample. This chain joins TRBV11-2 and TRBJ1-1; D call uncertain. Germline loops: CDR1 SGHAT, CDR2 FQNNGV. This CDR3 is built from 16 residues. CDR3 bases: TGTGCCAGCAGCTTAGATTACGGGTACATGAACACTGAAGCGTTCTTT. Its protein product is CASSLDYGYMNTEAFF. The full variable domain, with the rest looked up from reference TRBV11-2 and TRBJ1-1, is EAGVAQSPRYKIIEKRQSVAFWCNPISGHATLYWYQQILGQGPKLLIQFQNNGVVDDSQLPKDRFSAERLKGVDSTLKIQPAKLEDSAVYLCASSLDYGYMNTEAFFGQGTRLTVV.

V is TRBV11-2 and J is TRBJ2-7, with D tentatively TRBD2 (5 bases). The CDR3 is 16 residues long. The ends were cut back, 4 bases at V and 1 base at J, with 17 bases in the middle. CDR1 is SGHAT, CDR2 FQNNGV, per germline. CDR3 sequence reads: CASSWPRGRGSYEQYF. DNA of the CDR3: TGTGCCAGCAGCTGGCCAAGAGGGCGCGGTTCCTACGAGCAGTACTTC.